This TCR beta chain was observed in a study of cytomegalovirus exposure and HLA in healthy donors (dated by TCRdb to 2016 to 2017). For context, the study as a whole: According to a later analysis, one platform produced both the roughly 110 validation repertoires and the 700 or so repertoires of the first cohort. The study was designed to test whether signatures of past pathogen exposure could be identified by cataloging public T cell receptors. Besides the first cohort of 666 subjects, a separate validation cohort made up of over 100 different subjects was used. To predict cytomegalovirus infection status, the study brought together high-throughput TCR immunosequencing, statistical association of individual TCRs with disease status, and machine learning.

Paper-wide results and their limitations: The classifier was reported to diagnose cytomegalovirus status with high specificity and sensitivity in both the original and validation cohorts. A later analysis had no HLA typing for the validation cohort, so co-occurrence there was scored across all 110 or so repertoires. The study gave a list of about 170 TCR beta chains associated with cytomegalovirus. Most TCR sequences were observed very rarely across donors, whereas some public TCRs were present in many individuals. It was suggested by the authors that the approach could potentially be generalized to other disease states and immunological phenotypes. In vitro tests confirmed that a few of the cytomegalovirus-associated TCR beta chains recognize cytomegalovirus antigens. Of the cluster scores, roughly 95% were above 0 in a later analysis, which found that TCRs clustered in the first cohort also tended to co-occur in the roughly 130 validation repertoires.

The germline V and J ends show losses of 1 base and 9 bases respectively, and no gene match explains 12 bases of the junction. There are 17 amino acids in the CDR3, from cysteine to phenylalanine inclusive. The entry retains the CDR3 DNA only, 51 bases that are in frame from base 1. CDR1 and CDR2 were assigned from the germline V gene as SGHAT and FQNNGV. This clone was seen repeatedly, ten times or more. Its recognized antigen is unknown. Base qualities are not at hand, and no much larger clone is one base apart. Library preparation was by the immunoSEQ multiplex PCR assay. The authors' pipeline ran thus. A statistical classification framework was built to diagnose cytomegalovirus status from the catalog of TCR beta chain sequences. TCRdb carries this immuneACCESS record with in-frame sequences only. Its versions omit some clonotypes, under half of them owing to an unresolved V gene in the studies checked, with the rest unexplained. The V and J calls and clone size come from that table; D and trimming were worked out from the DNA. This sample lists 250,000 or so clones; about 90% were detected once. In total, the top ten clones hold 12% of the sample.

Donors formed part of the validation cohort, which comprised 120 subjects and was distinct from the first cohort of 550 to 850 subjects. The sequenced material came from PBMCs. The rearranged chain carries TRBV11-2 and TRBJ2-1; TRBD2 matches 10 bases in the middle. The source of this sequence is a man aged 18 to 30 in good health and CMV-seropositive. Here is the DNA: TGTGCCAGCAGCTTAGGAGGTATTAGCGGGAGGCGCGGTGAGCAGTTCTTC. This is translated as CASSLGGISGRRGEQFF.